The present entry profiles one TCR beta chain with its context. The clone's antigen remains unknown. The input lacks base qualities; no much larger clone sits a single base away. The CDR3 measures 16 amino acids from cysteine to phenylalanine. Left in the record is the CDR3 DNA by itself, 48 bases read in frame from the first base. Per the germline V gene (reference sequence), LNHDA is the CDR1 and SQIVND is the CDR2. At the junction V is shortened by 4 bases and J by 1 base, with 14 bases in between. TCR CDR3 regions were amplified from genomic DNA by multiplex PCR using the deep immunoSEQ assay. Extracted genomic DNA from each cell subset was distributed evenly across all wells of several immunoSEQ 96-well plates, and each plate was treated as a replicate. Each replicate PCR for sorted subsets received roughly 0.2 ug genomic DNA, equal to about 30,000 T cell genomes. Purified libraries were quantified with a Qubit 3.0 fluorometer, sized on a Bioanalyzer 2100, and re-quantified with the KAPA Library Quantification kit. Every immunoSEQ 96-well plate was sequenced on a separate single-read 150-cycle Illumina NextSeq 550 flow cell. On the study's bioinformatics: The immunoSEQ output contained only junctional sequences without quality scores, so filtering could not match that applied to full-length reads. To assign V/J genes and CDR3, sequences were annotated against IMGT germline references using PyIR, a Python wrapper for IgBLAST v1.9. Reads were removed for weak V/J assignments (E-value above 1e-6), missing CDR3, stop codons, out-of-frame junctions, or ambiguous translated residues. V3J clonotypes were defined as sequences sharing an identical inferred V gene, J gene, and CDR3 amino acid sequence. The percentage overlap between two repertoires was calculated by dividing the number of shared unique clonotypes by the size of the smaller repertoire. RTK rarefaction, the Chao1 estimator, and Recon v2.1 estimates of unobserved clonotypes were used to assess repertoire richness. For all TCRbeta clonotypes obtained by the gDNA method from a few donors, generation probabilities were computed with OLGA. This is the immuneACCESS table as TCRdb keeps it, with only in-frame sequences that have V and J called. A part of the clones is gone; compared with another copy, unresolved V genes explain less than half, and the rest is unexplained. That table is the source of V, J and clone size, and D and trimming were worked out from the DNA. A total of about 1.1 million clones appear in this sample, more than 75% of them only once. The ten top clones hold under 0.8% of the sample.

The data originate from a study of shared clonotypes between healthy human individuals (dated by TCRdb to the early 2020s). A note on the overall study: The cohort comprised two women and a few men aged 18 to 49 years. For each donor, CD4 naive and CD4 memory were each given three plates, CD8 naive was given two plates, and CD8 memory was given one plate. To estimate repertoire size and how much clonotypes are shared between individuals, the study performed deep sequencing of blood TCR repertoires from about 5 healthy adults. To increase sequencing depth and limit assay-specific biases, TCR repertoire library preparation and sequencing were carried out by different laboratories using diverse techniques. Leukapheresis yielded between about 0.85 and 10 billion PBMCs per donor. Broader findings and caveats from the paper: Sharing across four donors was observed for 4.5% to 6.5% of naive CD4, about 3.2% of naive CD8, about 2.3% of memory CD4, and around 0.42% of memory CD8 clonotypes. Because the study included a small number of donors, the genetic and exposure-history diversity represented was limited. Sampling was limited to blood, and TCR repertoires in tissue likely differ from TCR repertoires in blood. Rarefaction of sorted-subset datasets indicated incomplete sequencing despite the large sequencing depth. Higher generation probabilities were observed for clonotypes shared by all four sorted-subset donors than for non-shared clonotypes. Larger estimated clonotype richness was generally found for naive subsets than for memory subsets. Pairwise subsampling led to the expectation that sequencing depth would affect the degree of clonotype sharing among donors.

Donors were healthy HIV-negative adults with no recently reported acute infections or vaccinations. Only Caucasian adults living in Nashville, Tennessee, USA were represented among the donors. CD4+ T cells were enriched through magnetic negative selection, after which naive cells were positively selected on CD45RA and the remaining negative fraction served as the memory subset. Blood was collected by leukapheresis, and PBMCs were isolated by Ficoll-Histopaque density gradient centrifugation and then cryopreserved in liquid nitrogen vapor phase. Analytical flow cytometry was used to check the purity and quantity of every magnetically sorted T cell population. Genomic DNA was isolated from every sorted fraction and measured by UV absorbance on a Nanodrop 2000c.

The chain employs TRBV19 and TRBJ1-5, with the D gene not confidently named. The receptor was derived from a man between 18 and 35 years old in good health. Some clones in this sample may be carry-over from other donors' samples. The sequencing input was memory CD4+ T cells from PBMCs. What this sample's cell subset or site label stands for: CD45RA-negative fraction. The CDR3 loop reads CASSRDLRISNQPQHF. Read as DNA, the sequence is TGTGCCAGTAGTAGGGATCTACGTATCAGCAATCAGCCCCAGCATTTT.